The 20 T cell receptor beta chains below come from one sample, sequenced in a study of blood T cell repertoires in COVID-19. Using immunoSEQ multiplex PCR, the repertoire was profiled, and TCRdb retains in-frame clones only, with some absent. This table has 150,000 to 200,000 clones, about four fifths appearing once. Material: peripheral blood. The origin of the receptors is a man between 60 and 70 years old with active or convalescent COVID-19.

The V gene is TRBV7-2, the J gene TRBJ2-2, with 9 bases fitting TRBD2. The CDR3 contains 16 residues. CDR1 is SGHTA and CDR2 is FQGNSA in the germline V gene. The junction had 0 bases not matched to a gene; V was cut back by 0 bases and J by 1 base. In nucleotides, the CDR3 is TGTGCCAGCAGCTTAGCTAGCGGGGGGAACACCGGGGAGCTGTTTTTT. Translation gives CASSLASGGNTGELFF.

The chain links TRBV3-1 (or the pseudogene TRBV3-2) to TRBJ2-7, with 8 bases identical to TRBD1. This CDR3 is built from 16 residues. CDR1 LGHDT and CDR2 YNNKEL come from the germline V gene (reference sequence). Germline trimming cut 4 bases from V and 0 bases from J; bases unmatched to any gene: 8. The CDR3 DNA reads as TGTGCCAGCAGCCCTCGGACAGGGTGGGGCTCCTACGAGCAGTACTTC. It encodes CASSPRTGWGSYEQYF.

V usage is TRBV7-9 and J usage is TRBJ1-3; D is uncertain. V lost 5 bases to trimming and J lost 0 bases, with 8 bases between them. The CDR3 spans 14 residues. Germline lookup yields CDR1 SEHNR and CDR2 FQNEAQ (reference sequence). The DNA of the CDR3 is TGTGCCAGCAGCCCGCCCAGCTCTGGAAACACCATATATTTT. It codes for CASSPPSSGNTIYF. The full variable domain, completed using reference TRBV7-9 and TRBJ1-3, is DTGVSQNPRHKITKRGQNVTFRCDPISEHNRLYWYRQTLGQGPEFLTYFQNEAQLEKSRLLSDRFSAERPKGSFSTLEIQRTEQGDSAMYLCASSPPSSGNTIYFGEGSWLTVV.

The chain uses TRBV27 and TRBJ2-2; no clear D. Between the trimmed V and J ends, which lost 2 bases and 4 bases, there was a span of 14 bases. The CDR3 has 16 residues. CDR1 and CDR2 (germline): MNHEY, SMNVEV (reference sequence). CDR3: CASSLTSLTGTGELFF. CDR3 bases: TGTGCCAGCAGTTTAACAAGCTTGACGGGCACCGGGGAGCTGTTTTTT.

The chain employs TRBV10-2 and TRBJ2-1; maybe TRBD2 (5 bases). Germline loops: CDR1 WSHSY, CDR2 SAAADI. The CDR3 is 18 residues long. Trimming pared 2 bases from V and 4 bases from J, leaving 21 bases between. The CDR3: CASSETDGGGGRYNEQFF. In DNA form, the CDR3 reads TGCGCCAGCAGTGAGACTGATGGAGGTGGCGGGCGGTACAATGAGCAGTTCTTC.

CDR3 sequence reads: CASSLESGQETQYF. CDR3 nucleotide sequence: TGCGCCAGCAGCTTGGAGTCAGGACAAGAGACCCAGTACTTC. This chain joins TRBV5-1 and TRBJ2-5; D is uncertain. V gave up 0 bases and J gave up 2 bases, with 8 bases separating them. There are 14 residues in the CDR3. CDR1 and CDR2 from the germline V gene are SGHRS and YFSETQ.

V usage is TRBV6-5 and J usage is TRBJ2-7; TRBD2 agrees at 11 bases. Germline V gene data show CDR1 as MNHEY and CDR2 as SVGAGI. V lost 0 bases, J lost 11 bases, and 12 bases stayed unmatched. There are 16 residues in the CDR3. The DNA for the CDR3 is TGTGCCAGCAGTTACTCTGGGACTAGCGGAACTGAAGGGAAGTACTTC. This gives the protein CASSYSGTSGTEGKYF.

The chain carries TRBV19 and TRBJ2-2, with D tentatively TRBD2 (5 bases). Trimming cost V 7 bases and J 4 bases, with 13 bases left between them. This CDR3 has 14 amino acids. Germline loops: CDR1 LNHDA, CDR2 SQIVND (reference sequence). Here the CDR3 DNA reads TGTGCCAGTACAATCGTAGCGCGCACCGGGGAGCTGTTTTTT. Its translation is CASTIVARTGELFF.

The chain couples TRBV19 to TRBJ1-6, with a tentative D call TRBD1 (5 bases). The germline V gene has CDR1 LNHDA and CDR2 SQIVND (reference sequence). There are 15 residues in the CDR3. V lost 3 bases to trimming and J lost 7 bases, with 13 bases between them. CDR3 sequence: CASSMGQGSNSPLHF. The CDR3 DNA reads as TGTGCCAGTAGTATGGGCCAGGGATCCAATTCACCCCTCCACTTT.

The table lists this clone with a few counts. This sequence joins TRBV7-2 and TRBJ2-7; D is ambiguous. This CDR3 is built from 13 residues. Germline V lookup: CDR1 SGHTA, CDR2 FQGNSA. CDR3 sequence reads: CATVGESSYEQYF. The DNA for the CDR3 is TGTGCGACGGTTGGAGAGAGCTCCTACGAGCAGTACTTC.

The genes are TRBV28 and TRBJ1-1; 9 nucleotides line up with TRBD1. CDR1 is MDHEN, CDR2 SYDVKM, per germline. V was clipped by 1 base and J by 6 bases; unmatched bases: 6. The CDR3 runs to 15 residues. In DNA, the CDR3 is TGTGCCAGCAGTTTATCGGGACAGGGTAGAGCTGAAGCTTTCTTT. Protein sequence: CASSLSGQGRAEAFF. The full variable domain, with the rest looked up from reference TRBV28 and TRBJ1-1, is DVKVTQSSRYLVKRTGEKVFLECVQDMDHENMFWYRQDPGLGLRLIYFSYDVKMKEKGDIPEGYSVSREKKERFSLILESASTNQTSMYLCASSLSGQGRAEAFFGQGTRLTVV.

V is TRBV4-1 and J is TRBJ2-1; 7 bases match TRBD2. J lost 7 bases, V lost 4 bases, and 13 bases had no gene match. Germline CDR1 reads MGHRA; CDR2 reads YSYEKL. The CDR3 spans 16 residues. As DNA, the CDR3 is TGCGCCAGCAGCCGAGGCTTCGGGCGGGGGAGGAATGAGCAGTTCTTC. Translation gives CASSRGFGRGRNEQFF.

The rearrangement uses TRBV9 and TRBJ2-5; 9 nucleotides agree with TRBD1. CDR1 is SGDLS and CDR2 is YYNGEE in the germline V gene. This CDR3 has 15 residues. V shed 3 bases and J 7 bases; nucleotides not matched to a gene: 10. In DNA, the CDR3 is TGTGCCAGCAGCGCACAGGGGGCGAGCGTTGGGACCCAGTACTTC. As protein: CASSAQGASVGTQYF.

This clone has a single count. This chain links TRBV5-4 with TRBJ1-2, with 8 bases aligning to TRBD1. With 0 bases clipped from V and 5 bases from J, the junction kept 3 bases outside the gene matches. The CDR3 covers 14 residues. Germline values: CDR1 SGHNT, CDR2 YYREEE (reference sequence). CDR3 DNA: TGTGCCAGCAGCTTGGTGGACAGGGAATATGGCTACACCTTC. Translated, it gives CASSLVDREYGYTF.

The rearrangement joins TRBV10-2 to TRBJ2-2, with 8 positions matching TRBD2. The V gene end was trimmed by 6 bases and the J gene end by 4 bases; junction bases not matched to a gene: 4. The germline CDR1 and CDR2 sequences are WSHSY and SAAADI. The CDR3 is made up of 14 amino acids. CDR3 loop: CASRPGGVTGELFF. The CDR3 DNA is TGCGCCAGCAGACCCGGGGGGGTCACCGGGGAGCTGTTTTTT.

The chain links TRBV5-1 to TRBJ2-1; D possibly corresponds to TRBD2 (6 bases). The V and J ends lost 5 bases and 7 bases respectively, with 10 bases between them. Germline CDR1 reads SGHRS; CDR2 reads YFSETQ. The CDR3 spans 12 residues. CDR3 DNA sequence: TGCGCCAGCAGGGGTGGAGGGAATGAGCAGTTCTTC. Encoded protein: CASRGGGNEQFF.

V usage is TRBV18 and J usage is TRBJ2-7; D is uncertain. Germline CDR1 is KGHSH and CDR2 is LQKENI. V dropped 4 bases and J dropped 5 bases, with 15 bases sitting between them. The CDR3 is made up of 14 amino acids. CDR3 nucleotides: TGTGCCAGCTCACTCGCCGCCCAGGATCACGAGCAGTACTTC. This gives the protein CASSLAAQDHEQYF.

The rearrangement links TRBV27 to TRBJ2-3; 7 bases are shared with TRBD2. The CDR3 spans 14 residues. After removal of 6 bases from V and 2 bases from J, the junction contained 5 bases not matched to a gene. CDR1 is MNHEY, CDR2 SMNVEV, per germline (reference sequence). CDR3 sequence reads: CASRTGTNTDTQYF. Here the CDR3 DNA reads TGTGCCAGCAGAACCGGGACTAACACAGATACGCAGTATTTT.

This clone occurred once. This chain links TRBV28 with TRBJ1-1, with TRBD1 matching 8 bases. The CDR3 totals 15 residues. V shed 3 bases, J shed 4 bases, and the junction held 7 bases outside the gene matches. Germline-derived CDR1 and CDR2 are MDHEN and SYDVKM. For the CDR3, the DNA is TGTGCCAGCAGTTTGACAACAGGGGGGACCACTGAAGCTTTCTTT. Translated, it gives CASSLTTGGTTEAFF.

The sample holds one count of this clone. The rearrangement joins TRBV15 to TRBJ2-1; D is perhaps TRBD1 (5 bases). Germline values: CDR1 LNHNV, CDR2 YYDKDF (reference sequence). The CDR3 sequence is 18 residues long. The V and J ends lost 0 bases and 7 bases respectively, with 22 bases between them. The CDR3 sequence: CATSRDLPARVGSNEQFF. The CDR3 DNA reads TGTGCCACCAGCAGAGATCTCCCCGCCAGGGTTGGCTCGAATGAGCAGTTCTTC.